Each of the 14 T cell receptor beta chains below was sequenced from the same sample in a study of blood T cell repertoires in COVID-19. Profiled with immunoSEQ multiplex PCR; TCRdb holds only in-frame clones, not every one. The repertoire has approximately 140,000 clones, around four fifths of them found once; the top ten carry roughly 2.9%. The sequencing input was peripheral blood. All receptors come from a woman in her 40s with active or convalescent COVID-19.

The chain combines TRBV5-6 with TRBJ1-5; TRBD1 is a possible D gene (5 bases). There are 13 residues in the CDR3. CDR1 is SGHDT and CDR2 is YYEEEE in the germline V gene. Trimming pared 5 bases from V and 5 bases from J, leaving 11 bases between. CDR3 DNA: TGTGCCAGCAGATCGGTCAGGGATCAGCCCCAGCATTTT. It yields the protein CASRSVRDQPQHF.

CDR3 amino acids: CASSPRQGSSYEQYF. The CDR3 coding sequence is TGCGCCAGCAGCCCCCGACAGGGTTCTTCCTACGAGCAGTACTTC. This sequence joins TRBV5-1 and TRBJ2-7; 7 bases fit TRBD1. The CDR3 length is 15 residues. Trimming at V came to 4 bases and at J to 1 base, leaving 8 bases not matched to a gene. Germline V CDR1 and CDR2: SGHRS, YFSETQ. The entire variable domain, with the rest obtained from reference TRBV5-1 and TRBJ2-7, is as follows: KAGVTQTPRYLIKTRGQQVTLSCSPISGHRSVSWYQQTPGQGLQFLFEYFSETQRNKGNFPGRFSGRQFSNSRSEMNVSTLELGDSALYLCASSPRQGSSYEQYFGPGTRLTVT.

This clone was detected only once. The rearrangement uses TRBV28 and TRBJ1-6; D not certain. V shed 2 bases and J shed 7 bases, with 9 bases lying between them. The germline CDR1 and CDR2 sequences are MDHEN and SYDVKM. The CDR3 loop spans 14 amino acids. CDR3 amino acids: CASSLTVVNSPLHF. The DNA of the CDR3 is TGTGCCAGCAGTTTAACGGTCGTAAATTCACCCCTCCACTTT.

The chain is built from TRBV6-5 and TRBJ2-6; tentative D call: TRBD2 (7 bases). The ends were cut back, 6 bases at V and 13 bases at J, with 16 bases in the middle. From germline, CDR1 is MNHEY and CDR2 SVGAGI. CDR3 size: 13 residues. Written as DNA, the CDR3 is TGTGCCAGCAGCCCGCGGGGGCCGAGTGTCCTGACTTTC. Its protein is CASSPRGPSVLTF.

This clone was picked up a small number of times. The chain has TRBV6-2 or TRBV6-3 and TRBJ1-5, with 10 bases matching TRBD1. This CDR3 is built from 14 residues. CDR1 and CDR2 from the germline V gene are MNHEY and SVGEGT. After removal of 6 bases from V and 12 bases from J, the junction contained 11 bases not matched to a gene. The CDR3 region has the DNA TGTGCCAGCAGCCGGACAGGGGGGCTCGAGGGCCAGCATTTT. This codes for CASSRTGGLEGQHF.

This chain connects TRBV19 to TRBJ2-3, with TRBD2 matching over 9 bases. Trimming at V came to 3 bases and at J to 4 bases, leaving 5 bases not matched to a gene. The CDR3 contains 15 residues. The germline gives CDR1 LNHDA, CDR2 SQIVND (reference sequence). CDR3 DNA: TGTGCCAGTAGTATCAGCGGGGGGCGGGCAGATACGCAGTATTTT. Its protein product is CASSISGGRADTQYF.

V and J are TRBV15 and TRBJ1-2; no clear D. Trimming shortened V by 1 base and J by 3 bases, and 15 bases separated the two germline ends. CDR3 length equals 16 residues. Looked up from germline, CDR1 is LNHNV and CDR2 is YYDKDF (reference sequence). DNA of the CDR3: TGTGCCACCAGCAGAGTCCCGACCGGGAAGGACTATGGCTACACCTTC. Amino acid sequence: CATSRVPTGKDYGYTF.

The chain has TRBV7-8 and TRBJ2-3; 9 nucleotides agree with TRBD2. The CDR3 length is 15 residues. Germline assignment: CDR1 SGHVS and CDR2 FQNEAQ. The J segment lost 3 bases and the V segment lost 5 bases, leaving 6 bases of the junction unmatched. The CDR3 region is CASSPLSGSTDTQYF. For the CDR3, the DNA is TGTGCCAGCAGCCCCCTTAGCGGGAGTACAGATACGCAGTATTTT.

The rearrangement links TRBV2 to TRBJ1-4; 7 bases are shared with TRBD1. Germline V gene sequence: CDR1 SNHLY, CDR2 FYNNEI. There are 13 residues in the CDR3. Trimming took 4 bases from V and 10 from J; bases not matched to a gene: 6. CDR3 sequence (DNA): TGTGCCAGCAGTGTAACAGGGGTGGGAAAACTGTTTTTT. This gives the protein CASSVTGVGKLFF.

The chain recombines TRBV28 with TRBJ1-2, with D possibly being TRBD1 (5 bases). Trimming left V 6 bases short and J 3 bases short, with 20 bases between. Per germline, CDR1 MDHEN and CDR2 SYDVKM. The CDR3 has 16 residues. The CDR3 sequence: CASSVRMGQTHYGYTF. CDR3 DNA sequence: TGTGCCAGCAGCGTCCGCATGGGGCAGACACACTATGGCTACACCTTC.

The chain combines TRBV27 with TRBJ2-5, with TRBD1 matching over 8 bases. This CDR3 has 15 amino acids. Trimming took 6 bases from V and 5 from J; bases not matched to a gene: 11. CDR1 and CDR2 from the germline V gene are MNHEY and SMNVEV (reference sequence). CDR3 residues: CASRVRQGNLETQYF. In DNA form, the CDR3 reads TGTGCCAGCAGGGTGAGACAGGGGAATCTGGAGACCCAGTACTTC.

This clone was observed a single time. This rearrangement joins TRBV2 to TRBJ2-1; 11 positions agree with TRBD2. CDR3 length: 14 residues. With V trimmed by 10 bases and J by 2 bases, 4 bases remained unmatched. Germline V CDR1 and CDR2: SNHLY, FYNNEI. Here the CDR3 reads CATRLAGPYNEQFF. The CDR3 DNA reads as TGTGCCACCCGACTAGCGGGACCCTACAATGAGCAGTTCTTC. The entire variable domain, with the rest obtained from reference TRBV2 and TRBJ2-1, is as follows: EPEVTQTPSHQVTQMGQEVILRCVPISNHLYFYWYRQILGQKVEFLVSFYNNEISEKSEIFDDQFSVERPDGSNFTLKIRSTKLEDSAMYFCATRLAGPYNEQFFGPGTRLTVL.

The V gene is TRBV2, the J gene TRBJ1-1, with D possibly matching TRBD1 (6 bases). The V end lost 6 bases, the J end lost 0 bases, and 14 bases lay between the germline ends. Per germline, CDR1 SNHLY and CDR2 FYNNEI. CDR3 size: 15 residues. The CDR3 protein is CASRATGTLNTEAFF. CDR3 bases: TGTGCCAGCAGGGCAACAGGGACCTTGAACACTGAAGCTTTCTTT.

Concerning this clone itself: One end of the junction is discordant with germline, which a read error may explain. V gene TRBV11-2 combines with J gene TRBJ1-6, with a possible D match to TRBD1 (6 bases). The germline V gene has CDR1 SGHAT and CDR2 FQNNGV. The CDR3 length is 12 residues. Here the CDR3 reads CASSLSGAGEYF. The CDR3 DNA is TGTGCCAGCAGCTTAAGTGGGGCAGGGGAATACTTT.